These T cell receptor beta chains were read from a single sample in a study of T-cell memory formation after mild COVID-19. TCRdb itself ran the 5' RACE reads through MiXCR, one entry per CDR3 protein. Of hundreds of thousands of distinct CDR3 sequences listed, less than 25% are singletons. Input material: PBMCs or a T cell subset sorted from them (not recorded which). Receptors were obtained from an adult woman who had mild COVID-19 (a few samples of this study predate the infection). Cell type and time point are not known. CDR3s include the opening cysteine and the closing phenylalanine or tryptophan. The order of the fields is V gene, clone size, J gene, CDR3 protein. A row's size may be missing; if present it is once, few, many or a size class.

>TRBV30|few|TRBJ2-3
CAWTLAGGSDTQYF
>TRBV7-3|-|TRBJ2-3
CASSLLAGVGDTQYF
>TRBV7-2|-|TRBJ2-3
CASSSFGTTRLDTQYF
>TRBV20-1|few|TRBJ1-4
CSARGQGNEKLFF
>TRBV20-1|-|TRBJ2-3
CSASPRRGTDTQYF
>TRBV3-1|-|TRBJ1-6
CASSLNLQGAGSPLHF
>TRBV7-9|few|TRBJ2-2
CASSLADRDKNTGELFF
>TRBV7-2|-|TRBJ2-1
CASSLSPGPSYNEQFF
>TRBV20-1|few|TRBJ2-2
CSARVEGGIGELFF
>TRBV20-1|-|TRBJ2-1
CSAREAGGFYNEQFF
>TRBV11-2|-|TRBJ1-3
CASSLKVYGNTIYF
>TRBV19|-|TRBJ1-1
CASALVGEAFF
>TRBV7-2|few|TRBJ1-1
CASSLHPRGGRETEAFF
>TRBV6-2/TRBV6-3|few|TRBJ2-1
CASSYWLAGGSYNEQFF
>TRBV9|few|TRBJ2-1
CASSVVGGPNNEQFF
>TRBV12-3/TRBV12-4|few|TRBJ2-2
CASRVWGVGTGELFF
>TRBV5-1|-|TRBJ2-3
CASSLAEGRDTQYF
>TRBV15|few|TRBJ2-7
CATSSATSGNYEQYF
>TRBV27|-|TRBJ2-1
CASSSDRGQGLGEQFF
>TRBV12-3/TRBV12-4|-|TRBJ1-6
CASQKGSSYNSPLHF
>TRBV23-1|-|TRBJ2-1
CASSQSFRDREVPNEQFF
>TRBV15|-|TRBJ2-7
CATSRDQILNEQYF
>TRBV12-3/TRBV12-4|-|TRBJ2-4
CASSLTVAKNIQYF
>TRBV10-3|-|TRBJ2-7
CAISELAGGYEQYF
>TRBV12-3/TRBV12-4|many|TRBJ1-5
CASSLASNQPQHF
>TRBV5-6|-|TRBJ2-7
CASSLVISGEQYF
>TRBV24-1|-|TRBJ2-4
CATSDDSTESTKYF
>TRBV7-3|few|TRBJ2-1
CASSFQGLDEQFF
>TRBV21-1|few|TRBJ2-4
CAPTGRLAKNIQYF